The entry below gives a single TCR beta chain sequence along with its context. Its specificity is not known. CDR1 is GTSNPN, CDR2 SVGIG, per germline (reference sequence). The V end was cut by 3 bases, the J end by 7 bases, with 15 bases between. The CDR3 runs 13 residues. Investigators prepared the TCR beta libraries by applying iRepertoire HTBI primers and Arm-PCR of CDR3 regions. TCRdb called the multiplex PCR reads again in MiXCR, with one record for every CDR3 protein. The sample shows about 620,000 distinct CDR3 sequences, under 20% of them seen only once. These data originate in a study of regulatory T cells in long-lasting Graves disease. As for time point: newly diagnosed GD, antithyroid drugs for less than 3 months. There was RNA extracted from PBMCs, and the TCR library was made from it. Study-wide results and caveats: Persistent Graves' disease cases displayed lower TCR diversity than newly diagnosed ones.

These data were also filed under a second study, of T cells in Graves' hyperthyroidism and ophthalmopathy.

Sequencing used peripheral blood mononuclear cells (PBMCs), obtained at new diagnosis, from a patient treated with antithyroid drugs. This chain uses TRBV30 with TRBJ2-5, with a weak D call TRBD2 (5 bases). This TCR derives from a woman younger than 45 with Graves disease. CDR3 bases: TGTGCCTGGAGCGAAACAGACCGGGGGACCCAGTACTTC. Encoded protein: CAWSETDRGTQYF.